This paragraph reports one TCR beta chain. CDR3 length equals 16 residues. Germline CDR1 is SGHTA and CDR2 is FQGNSA. After removal of 2 bases from V and 7 bases from J, the junction contained 6 bases not matched to a gene. The data were taken from a study of OX40 agonist ivuxolimab in advanced cancers. As for the study in general: A history of anti-PD-1, anti-PD-L1 or anti-CTLA-4 therapy was acceptable, and approximately 39% had some.

The table came from immunoSEQ multiplex PCR; TCRdb's copy has only in-frame clones and leaves some out. The repertoire holds about 62,000 clones, approximately 91% seen once, with more than 5% in the top ten. The receptor was derived from an adult with an advanced solid tumor such as melanoma, head and neck, liver or kidney cancer. This chain uses TRBV7-2 with TRBJ1-4, with 11 bases matching TRBD1. The sample in question was CD4+ or CD8+ T cells sorted from blood, obtained in a trial of the OX40 agonist ivuxolimab. In DNA form, the CDR3 reads TGTGCCAGCAGCTTACGGGGGACAGGGGGGCGTGAAAAACTGTTTTTT. It codes for CASSLRGTGGREKLFF.